This T cell receptor (beta chain) came from a study of early T cells in non-severe SARS-CoV-2 infection. On the study more broadly: Sequencing used unsorted whole-blood bulk RNA, so chains lack pairing. Study outcomes and limitations: Anti-spike CD8 responses were favored by VDJdb matching, which missed private and CD4 specificities.

In the library, individual cDNA molecules carried attached unique molecular identifiers. TCRdb used MiXCR to reprocess the 5' RACE reads, holding one entry per CDR3 protein. The sample yields under 90,000 distinct CDR3 sequences, around 14% seen once. This clonotype was detected ten times or more. Antigen: not known. Germline CDR1 reads DFQATT; CDR2 reads SNEGSKA (reference sequence). The CDR3 has 15 amino acids. V was clipped by 0 bases and J by 6 bases, with 12 bases between them. Material: whole blood. The receptor's source is an adult who was a healthcare worker with PCR-confirmed SARS-CoV-2 infection or an uninfected control (not recorded which). The gene calls are TRBV20-1 and TRBJ1-6; D is possibly TRBD1 (5 bases). CDR3 sequence (DNA): TGCAGTGCTAGAGATGAGTGGGGCAGTAATTCACCCCTCCACTTT. Translation gives CSARDEWGSNSPLHF.